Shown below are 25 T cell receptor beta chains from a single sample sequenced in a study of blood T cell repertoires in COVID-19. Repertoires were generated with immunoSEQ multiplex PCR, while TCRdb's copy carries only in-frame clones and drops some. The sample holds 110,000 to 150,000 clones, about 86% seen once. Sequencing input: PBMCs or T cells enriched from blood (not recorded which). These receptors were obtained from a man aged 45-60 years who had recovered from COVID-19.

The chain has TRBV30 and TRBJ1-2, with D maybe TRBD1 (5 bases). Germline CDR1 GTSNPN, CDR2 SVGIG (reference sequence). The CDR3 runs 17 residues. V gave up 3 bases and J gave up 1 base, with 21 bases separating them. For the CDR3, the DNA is TGTGCCTGGAGAAGGGGAGGGAGGAGCAAGGATAACTATGGCTACACCTTC. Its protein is CAWRRGGRSKDNYGYTF.

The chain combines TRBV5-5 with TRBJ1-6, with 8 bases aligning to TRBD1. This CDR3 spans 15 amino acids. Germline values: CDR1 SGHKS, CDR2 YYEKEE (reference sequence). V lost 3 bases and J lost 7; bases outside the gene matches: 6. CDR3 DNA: TGTGCCAGCAGCTACGGACAGGGTTTGAATTCACCCCTCCACTTT. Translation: CASSYGQGLNSPLHF.

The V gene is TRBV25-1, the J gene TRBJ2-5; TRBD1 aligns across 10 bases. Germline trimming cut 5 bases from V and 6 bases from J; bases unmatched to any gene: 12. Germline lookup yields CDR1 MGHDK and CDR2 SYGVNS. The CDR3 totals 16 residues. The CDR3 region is CASSTSQTGGMKTQYF. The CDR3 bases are TGTGCCAGCAGTACATCCCAGACAGGGGGCATGAAGACCCAGTACTTC. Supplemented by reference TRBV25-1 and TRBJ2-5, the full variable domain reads EADIYQTPRYLVIGTGKKITLECSQTMGHDKMYWYQQDPGMELHLIHYSYGVNSTEKGDLSSESTVSRIRTEHFPLTLESARPSHTSQYLCASSTSQTGGMKTQYFGPGTRLLVL.

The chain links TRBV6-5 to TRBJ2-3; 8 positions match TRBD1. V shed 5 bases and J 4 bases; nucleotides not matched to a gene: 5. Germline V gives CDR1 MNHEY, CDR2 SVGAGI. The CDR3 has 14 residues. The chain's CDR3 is CASSNGQGSDTQYF. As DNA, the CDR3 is TGTGCCAGCAGTAACGGACAGGGCTCAGATACGCAGTATTTT.

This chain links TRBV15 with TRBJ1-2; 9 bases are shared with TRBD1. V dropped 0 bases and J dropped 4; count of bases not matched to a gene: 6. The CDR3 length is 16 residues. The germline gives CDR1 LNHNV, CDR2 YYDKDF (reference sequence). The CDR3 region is CATSRDWGTGLYGYTF. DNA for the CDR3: TGTGCCACCAGCAGAGATTGGGGGACAGGGCTCTATGGCTACACCTTC.

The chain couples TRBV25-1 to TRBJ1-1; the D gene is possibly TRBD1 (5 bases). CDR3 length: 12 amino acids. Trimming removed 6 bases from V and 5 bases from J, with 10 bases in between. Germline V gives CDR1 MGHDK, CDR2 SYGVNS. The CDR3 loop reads CASRQGVTEAFF. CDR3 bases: TGTGCCAGCAGGCAGGGCGTAACTGAAGCTTTCTTT.

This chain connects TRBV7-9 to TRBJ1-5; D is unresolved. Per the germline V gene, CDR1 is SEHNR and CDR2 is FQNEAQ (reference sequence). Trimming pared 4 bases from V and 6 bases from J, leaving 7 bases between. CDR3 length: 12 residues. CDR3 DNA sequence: TGTGCCAGCAGCTCCGCGAGTCAGCCCCAGCATTTT. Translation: CASSSASQPQHF.

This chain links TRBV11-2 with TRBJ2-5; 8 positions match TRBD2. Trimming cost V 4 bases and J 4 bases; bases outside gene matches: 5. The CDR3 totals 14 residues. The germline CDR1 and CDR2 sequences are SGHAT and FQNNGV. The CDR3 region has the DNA TGTGCCAGCAGCTCCGGGGGGGCCAGAGAGACCCAGTACTTC. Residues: CASSSGGARETQYF.

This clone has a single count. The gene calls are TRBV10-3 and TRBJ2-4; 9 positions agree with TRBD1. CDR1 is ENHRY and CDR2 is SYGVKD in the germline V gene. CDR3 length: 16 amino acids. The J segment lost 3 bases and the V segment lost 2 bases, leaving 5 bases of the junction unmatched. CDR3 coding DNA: TGTGCCATCAGTGAGGGGGACAGGGTCGTCAAAAACATTCAGTACTTC. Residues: CAISEGDRVVKNIQYF.

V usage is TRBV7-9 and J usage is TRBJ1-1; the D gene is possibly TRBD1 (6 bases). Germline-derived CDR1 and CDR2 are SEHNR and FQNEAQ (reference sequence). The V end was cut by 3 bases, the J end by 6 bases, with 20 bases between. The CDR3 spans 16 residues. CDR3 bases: TGTGCCAGCAGCTTTACAGGGTGGGCGACTCAAGCTGAAGCTTTCTTT. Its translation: CASSFTGWATQAEAFF.

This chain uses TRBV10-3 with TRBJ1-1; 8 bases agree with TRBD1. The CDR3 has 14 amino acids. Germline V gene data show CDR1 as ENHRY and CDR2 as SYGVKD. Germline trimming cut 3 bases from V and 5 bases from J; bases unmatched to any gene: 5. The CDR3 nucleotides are TGTGCCATCAGTGACGGACAGGGTTGGACTGAAGCTTTCTTT. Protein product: CAISDGQGWTEAFF.

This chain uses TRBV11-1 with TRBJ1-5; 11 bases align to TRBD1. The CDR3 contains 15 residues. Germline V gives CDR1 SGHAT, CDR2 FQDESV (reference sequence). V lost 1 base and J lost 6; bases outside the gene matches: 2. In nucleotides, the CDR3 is TGTGCCAGCAGCTTAGGGACAGGGGGCGGTCAGCCCCAGCATTTT. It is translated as CASSLGTGGGQPQHF.

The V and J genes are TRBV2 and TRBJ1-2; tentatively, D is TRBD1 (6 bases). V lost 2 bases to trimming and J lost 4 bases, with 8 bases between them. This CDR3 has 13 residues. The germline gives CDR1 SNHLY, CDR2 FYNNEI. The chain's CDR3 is CASSERGGYGYTF. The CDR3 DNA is TGTGCCAGCAGTGAAAGGGGGGGCTATGGCTACACCTTC.

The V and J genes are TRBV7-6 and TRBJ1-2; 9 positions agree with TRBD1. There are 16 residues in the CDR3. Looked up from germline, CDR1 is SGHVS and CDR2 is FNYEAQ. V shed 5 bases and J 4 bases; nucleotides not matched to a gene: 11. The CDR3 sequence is CASSMISDRGSYGYTF. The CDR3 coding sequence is TGTGCCAGCAGCATGATCTCGGACAGGGGCAGCTATGGCTACACCTTC.

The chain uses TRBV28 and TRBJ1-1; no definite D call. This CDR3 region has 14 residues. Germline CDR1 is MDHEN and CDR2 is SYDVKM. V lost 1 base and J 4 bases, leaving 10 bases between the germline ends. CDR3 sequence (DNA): TGTGCCAGCAGTTTATCGGTCCGGGGCACTGAAGCTTTCTTT. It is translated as CASSLSVRGTEAFF.

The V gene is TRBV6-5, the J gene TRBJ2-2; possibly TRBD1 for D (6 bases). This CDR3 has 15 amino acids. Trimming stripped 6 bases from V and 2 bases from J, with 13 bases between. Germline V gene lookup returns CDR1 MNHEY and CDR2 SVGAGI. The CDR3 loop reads CASRTKQGNTGELFF. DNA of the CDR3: TGTGCCAGCAGGACAAAACAGGGCAACACCGGGGAGCTGTTTTTT.

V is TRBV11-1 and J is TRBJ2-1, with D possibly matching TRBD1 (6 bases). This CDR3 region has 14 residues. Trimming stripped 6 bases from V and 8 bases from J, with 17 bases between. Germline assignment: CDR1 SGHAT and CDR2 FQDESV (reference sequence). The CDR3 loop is CASRSKGGWYEQFF. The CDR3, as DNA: TGTGCCAGCAGATCAAAAGGGGGATGGTATGAGCAGTTCTTC.

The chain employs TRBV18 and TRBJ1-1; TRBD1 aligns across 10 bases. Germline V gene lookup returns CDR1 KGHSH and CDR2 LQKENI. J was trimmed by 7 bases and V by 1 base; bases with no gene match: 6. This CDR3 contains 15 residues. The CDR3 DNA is TGTGCCAGCTCACCACGTGGACAGGGGGATCATGAAGCTTTCTTT. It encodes CASSPRGQGDHEAFF.

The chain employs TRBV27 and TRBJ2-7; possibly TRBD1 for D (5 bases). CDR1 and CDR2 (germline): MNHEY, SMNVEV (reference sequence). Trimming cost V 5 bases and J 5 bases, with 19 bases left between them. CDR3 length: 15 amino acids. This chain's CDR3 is CASSPRTSYHDEQYF. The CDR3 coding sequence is TGTGCCAGCAGTCCCCGGACATCCTACCATGACGAGCAGTACTTC.

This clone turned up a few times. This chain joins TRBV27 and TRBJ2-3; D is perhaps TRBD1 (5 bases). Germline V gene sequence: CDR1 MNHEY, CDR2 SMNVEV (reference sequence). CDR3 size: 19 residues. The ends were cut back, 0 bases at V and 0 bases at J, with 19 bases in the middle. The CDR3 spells CASSLSWYMVQGSTDTQYF. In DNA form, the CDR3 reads TGTGCCAGCAGTTTATCTTGGTATATGGTGCAGGGTAGCACAGATACGCAGTATTTT.

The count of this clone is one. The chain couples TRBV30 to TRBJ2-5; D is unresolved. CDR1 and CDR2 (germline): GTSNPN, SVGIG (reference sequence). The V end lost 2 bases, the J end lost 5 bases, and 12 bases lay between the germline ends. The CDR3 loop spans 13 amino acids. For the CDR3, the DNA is TGTGCCTGGAGTTGGTCCAGGTCTGAGACCCAGTACTTC. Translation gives CAWSWSRSETQYF.

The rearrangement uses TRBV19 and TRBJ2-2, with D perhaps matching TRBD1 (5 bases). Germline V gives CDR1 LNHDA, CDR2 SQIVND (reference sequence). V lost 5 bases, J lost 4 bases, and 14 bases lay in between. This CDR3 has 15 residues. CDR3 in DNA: TGTGCCAGTAGTCCTCAGGGTTCGGGCACCGGGGAGCTGTTTTTT. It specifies CASSPQGSGTGELFF.

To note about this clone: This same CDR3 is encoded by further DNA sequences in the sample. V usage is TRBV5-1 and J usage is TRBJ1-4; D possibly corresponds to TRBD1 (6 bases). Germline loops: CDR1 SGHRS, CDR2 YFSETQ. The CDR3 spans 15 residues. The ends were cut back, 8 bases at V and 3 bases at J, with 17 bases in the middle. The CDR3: CASSPSGQSNEKLFF. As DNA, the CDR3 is TGCGCCAGTAGCCCTTCAGGACAGTCTAATGAAAAACTGTTTTTT. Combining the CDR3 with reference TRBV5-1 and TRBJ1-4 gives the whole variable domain KAGVTQTPRYLIKTRGQQVTLSCSPISGHRSVSWYQQTPGQGLQFLFEYFSETQRNKGNFPGRFSGRQFSNSRSEMNVSTLELGDSALYLCASSPSGQSNEKLFFGSGTQLSVL.

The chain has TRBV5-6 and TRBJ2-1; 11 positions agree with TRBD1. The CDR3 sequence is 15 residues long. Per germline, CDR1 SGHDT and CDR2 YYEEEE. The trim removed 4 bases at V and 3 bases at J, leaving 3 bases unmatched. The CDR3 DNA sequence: TGTGCCAGCAGCCAGGACAGGGGGCTCTACAATGAGCAGTTCTTC. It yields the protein CASSQDRGLYNEQFF.

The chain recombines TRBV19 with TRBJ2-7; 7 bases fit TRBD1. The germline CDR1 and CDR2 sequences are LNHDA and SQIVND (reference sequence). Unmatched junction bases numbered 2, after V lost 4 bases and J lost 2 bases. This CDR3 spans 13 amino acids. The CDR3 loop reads CASSKGTAYEQYF. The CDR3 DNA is TGTGCCAGTAGTAAGGGGACAGCCTACGAGCAGTACTTC.